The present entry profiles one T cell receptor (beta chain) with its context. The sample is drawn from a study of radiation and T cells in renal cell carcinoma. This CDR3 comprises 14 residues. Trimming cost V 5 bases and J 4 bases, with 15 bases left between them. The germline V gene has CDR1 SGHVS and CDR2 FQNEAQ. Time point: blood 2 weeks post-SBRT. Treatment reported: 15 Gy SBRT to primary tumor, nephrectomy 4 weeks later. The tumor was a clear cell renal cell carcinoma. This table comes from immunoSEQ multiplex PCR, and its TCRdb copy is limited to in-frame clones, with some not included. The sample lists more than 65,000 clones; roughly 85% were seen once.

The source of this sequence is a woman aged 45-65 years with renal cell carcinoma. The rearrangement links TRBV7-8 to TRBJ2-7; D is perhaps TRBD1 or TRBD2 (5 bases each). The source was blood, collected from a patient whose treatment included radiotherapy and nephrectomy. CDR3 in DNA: TGTGCCAGCAGCCTTGACGGGACCCCTTACGAGCAGTACTTC. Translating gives CASSLDGTPYEQYF.